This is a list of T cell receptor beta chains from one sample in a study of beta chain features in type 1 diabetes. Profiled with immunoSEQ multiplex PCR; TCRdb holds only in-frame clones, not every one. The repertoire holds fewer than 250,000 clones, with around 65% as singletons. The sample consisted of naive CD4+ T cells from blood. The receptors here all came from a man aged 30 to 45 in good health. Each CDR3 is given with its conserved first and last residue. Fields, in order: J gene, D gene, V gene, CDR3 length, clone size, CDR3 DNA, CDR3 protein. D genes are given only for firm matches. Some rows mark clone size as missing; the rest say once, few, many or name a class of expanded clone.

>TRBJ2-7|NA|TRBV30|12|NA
TGTGCCTGGAGTCTAGGCTATGTCGGACAGTACTTC
CAWSLGYVGQYF
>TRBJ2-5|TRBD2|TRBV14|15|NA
TGTGCCAGCAGCCTGCTAGCGGGAGGAGGGGAGACCCAGTACTTC
CASSLLAGGGETQYF
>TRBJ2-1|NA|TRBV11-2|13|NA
TGTGCCAGCAGCTCCTCGTCCGGTGGTGAGCAGTTCTTC
CASSSSSGGEQFF
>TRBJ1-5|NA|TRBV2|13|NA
TGTGCCAGCGGAGGAAGTCAGGGTCAGCCCCAGCATTTT
CASGGSQGQPQHF
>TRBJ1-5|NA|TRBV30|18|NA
TGTGCCTGGAGTCGAGATTTGAGCAGGACCTCGGGCAATCAGCCCCAGCATTTT
CAWSRDLSRTSGNQPQHF
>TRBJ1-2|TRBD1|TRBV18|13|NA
TGTGCCAGCTCACCAAGAACAGGGGCAAACTACACCTTC
CASSPRTGANYTF
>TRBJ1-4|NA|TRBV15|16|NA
TGTGCCACCAGCAGAGGATCCCAGGGACTGAAAGAAAAACTGTTTTTT
CATSRGSQGLKEKLFF
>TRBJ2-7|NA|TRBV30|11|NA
TGTGCCTGGGAGGACACCTACGAGCAGTACTTC
CAWEDTYEQYF
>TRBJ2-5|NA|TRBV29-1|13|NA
TGCAGCGTTGCCCTCTCGGGAGTAGAGACCCAGTACTTC
CSVALSGVETQYF
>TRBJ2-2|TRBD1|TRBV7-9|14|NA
TGTGCCAGCAGTCTCGACAGGGTGGCCGGGGAGCTGTTTTTT
CASSLDRVAGELFF
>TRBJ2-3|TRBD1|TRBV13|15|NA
TGTGCCAGCAGCTTAGAGGGGGCGCGCACAGATACGCAGTATTTT
CASSLEGARTDTQYF
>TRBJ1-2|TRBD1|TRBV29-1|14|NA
TGCAGCGTTGAGCGACAGGGGCACTCCTATGGCTACACCTTC
CSVERQGHSYGYTF
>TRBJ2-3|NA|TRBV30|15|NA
TGTGCCTGGAGTAAAGGGATGAAGGGCACAGATACGCAGTATTTT
CAWSKGMKGTDTQYF
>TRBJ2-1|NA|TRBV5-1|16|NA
TGCGCCAGCAGCTTGGCCACGGCAGGGTACTACAATGAGCAGTTCTTC
CASSLATAGYYNEQFF
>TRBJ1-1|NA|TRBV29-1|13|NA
TGCAGCGTGGGCCGACGGCTGAACACTGAAGCTTTCTTT
CSVGRRLNTEAFF
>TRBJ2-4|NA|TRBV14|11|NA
TGTGCCAGCAGCCTCCAAAACATTCAGTACTTC
CASSLQNIQYF
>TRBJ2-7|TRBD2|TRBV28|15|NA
TGTGCCAGCAGTTTTAGCGGGAGAGGGGACCTCGAGCAGTACTTC
CASSFSGRGDLEQYF
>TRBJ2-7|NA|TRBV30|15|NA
TGTGCCTGGAGTGTACCTTCAGGGAACCCCTACGAGCAGTACTTC
CAWSVPSGNPYEQYF
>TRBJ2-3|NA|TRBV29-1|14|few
TGCAGCGTTGTTTCCGGACTAAACACAGATACGCAGTATTTT
CSVVSGLNTDTQYF
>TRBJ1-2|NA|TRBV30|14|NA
TGTGCCTGGAGTGTATTCAGCATAGGCGATGGCTACACCTTC
CAWSVFSIGDGYTF
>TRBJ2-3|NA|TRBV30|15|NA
TGTGCCTGGAGTGTTTCGAGAACTAGCACAGATACGCAGTATTTT
CAWSVSRTSTDTQYF
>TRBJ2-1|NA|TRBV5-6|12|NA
TGTGCCAGCAGCTCGCTCGGGAATGAGCAGTTCTTC
CASSSLGNEQFF
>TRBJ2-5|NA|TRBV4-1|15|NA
TGCGCCAGCAAGTACTTAGGGCTAGCGCGGGAGACCCAGTACTTC
CASKYLGLARETQYF
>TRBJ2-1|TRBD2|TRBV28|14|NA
TGTGCCACGAAACCGGGACTAGCGTACGGTGAGCAGTTCTTC
CATKPGLAYGEQFF
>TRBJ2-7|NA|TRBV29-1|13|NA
TGCAGCGTTGTAGGACAGAACCATTACGAGCAGTACTTC
CSVVGQNHYEQYF
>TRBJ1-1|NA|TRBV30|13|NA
TGTGCCTGGAACATCGGGGTACTGGGTGAAGCTTTCTTT
CAWNIGVLGEAFF
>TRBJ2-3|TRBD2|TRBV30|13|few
TGTGCCTGCACTAGCGGGAACACAGATACGCAGTATTTT
CACTSGNTDTQYF
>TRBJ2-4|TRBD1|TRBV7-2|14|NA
TGTGCCAGCAGCTCCGTCAACAGGGGAAACATTCAGTACTTC
CASSSVNRGNIQYF
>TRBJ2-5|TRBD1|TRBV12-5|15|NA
TGTGCTAGTGGTTTGACTGGACAGGGCGGGGAGACCCAGTACTTC
CASGLTGQGGETQYF
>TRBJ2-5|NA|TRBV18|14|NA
TGTGCCAGCTCACCCATGCGGGCACAAGAGACCCAGTACTTC
CASSPMRAQETQYF
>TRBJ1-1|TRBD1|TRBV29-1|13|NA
TGCAGCGGGCGACAGGGGGCCGGCACTGAAGCTTTCTTT
CSGRQGAGTEAFF
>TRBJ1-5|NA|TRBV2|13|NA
TGTGCCAGCAGAGGCGAAACCCGGCAGCCCCAGCATTTT
CASRGETRQPQHF
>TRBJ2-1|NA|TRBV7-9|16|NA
TGTGCCAGCAGCTTAGCAGGGAGGGGGAGAAACAATGAGCAGTTCTTC
CASSLAGRGRNNEQFF
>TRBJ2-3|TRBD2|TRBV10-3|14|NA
TGTGCCATCCAAAGGACTAGCGGGACAGATACGCAGTATTTT
CAIQRTSGTDTQYF
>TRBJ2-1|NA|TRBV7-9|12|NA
TGTGCCAGCAGCTTCCCTAGCAATGAGCAGTTCTTC
CASSFPSNEQFF
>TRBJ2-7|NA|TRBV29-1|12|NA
TGCAGCGTCTCCCGGGACACCTACGAGCAGTACTTC
CSVSRDTYEQYF
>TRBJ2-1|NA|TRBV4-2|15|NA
TGTGCCAGCAGCCAACAGGGGCTAGGGGACAATGAGCAGTTCTTC
CASSQQGLGDNEQFF
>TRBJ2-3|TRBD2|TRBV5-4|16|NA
TGTGCCAGCAGCCGAGGGACTAGCGGGGGTACAGATACGCAGTATTTT
CASSRGTSGGTDTQYF
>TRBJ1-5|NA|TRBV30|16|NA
TGTGCCTGGAGTCCCACTGGGGCAGGCCTGAATCAGCCCCAGCATTTT
CAWSPTGAGLNQPQHF
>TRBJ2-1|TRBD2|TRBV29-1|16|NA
TGCAGCGTCGACATGACTAGCGGGACCTTCTACAATGAGCAGTTCTTC
CSVDMTSGTFYNEQFF
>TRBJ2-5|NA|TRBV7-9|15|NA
TGTGCCAGCAGCTCCGCGTGGGCAGGGCGGGAGACCCAGTACTTC
CASSSAWAGRETQYF
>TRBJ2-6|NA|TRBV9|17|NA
TGTGCCCGCAGCGTAGTACCGGCGAGCTCTGGGGCCAACGTCCTGACTTTC
CARSVVPASSGANVLTF
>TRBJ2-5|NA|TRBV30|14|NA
TGTGCCTGGACCGCCCAGGGGATGGGGGAGACCCAGTACTTC
CAWTAQGMGETQYF
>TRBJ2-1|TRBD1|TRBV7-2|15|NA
TGTGCCAGCAGCTTGGGACAGGGTTTCTACAATGAGCAGTTCTTC
CASSLGQGFYNEQFF
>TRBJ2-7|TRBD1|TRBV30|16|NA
TGTGCCTGGAAAATCTCCTACCGGGACAGGGTCTACGAGCAGTACTTC
CAWKISYRDRVYEQYF
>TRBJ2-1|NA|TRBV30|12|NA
TGTGCCTGGAGTACTAGGGCCTCTGAGCAGTTCTTC
CAWSTRASEQFF
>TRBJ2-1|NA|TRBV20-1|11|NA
TGCAGTGCTAGAGTGGCGTTGGAGCAGTTCTTC
CSARVALEQFF
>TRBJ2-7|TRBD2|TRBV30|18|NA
TGTGCCTGGGGCTGGACAGTGACTAGCGGGAGGGCCTCCTACGAGCAGTACTTC
CAWGWTVTSGRASYEQYF
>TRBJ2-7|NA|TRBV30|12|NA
TGTGCCTGGAGTCGGTCCCCTCGTGAGCAGTACTTC
CAWSRSPREQYF
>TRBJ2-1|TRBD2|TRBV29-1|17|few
TGCAGCGTCTTAGCGGGAAGAACGATCTCCCGCGCCAATGAGCAGTTCTTC
CSVLAGRTISRANEQFF
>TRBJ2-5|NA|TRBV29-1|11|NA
TGCAGCGTCCTCCGCGGGGAGACCCAGTACTTC
CSVLRGETQYF